The 20 T cell receptor beta chains below were found in one sample sequenced in a study of control samples from healthy donors and cancer patients. Using immunoSEQ multiplex PCR, the repertoire was profiled, and TCRdb retains in-frame clones only, with some absent. Of 180,000 or so clones in the sample, 91% were seen once. The specimen sequenced was blood. These receptors all come from a woman aged 25-40 years in good health.

About this clone itself: Other DNA sequences in this specimen translate into the identical CDR3. V is TRBV11-1 and J is TRBJ2-7; D may match TRBD1 or TRBD2 (5 bases each). Germline CDR1 and CDR2: SGHAT and FQDESV (reference sequence). There are 15 residues in the CDR3. The V gene lost 5 bases and the J gene lost 0 bases, with 14 bases spanning the gap. The DNA of the CDR3 is TGTGCCAGCAGCCCACCGGGGCAGGGCTCCTACGAGCAGTACTTC. It translates to CASSPPGQGSYEQYF.

This clone was seen a single time. The chain has TRBV11-2 and TRBJ1-2; 8 bases align to TRBD1. The CDR3 is made up of 14 amino acids. The V and J ends lost 5 bases and 5 bases, in that order; junction bases with no gene match: 7. Per the germline V gene, CDR1 is SGHAT and CDR2 is FQNNGV. The CDR3 sequence is CASSGLQGAYGYTF. CDR3 nucleotides: TGTGCCAGCAGCGGACTGCAGGGGGCGTATGGCTACACCTTC.

In nucleotides, the CDR3 is TGCGCCAGCAACCAATACGAGCAGTACTTC. It codes for CASNQYEQYF. This chain connects TRBV23-1 to TRBJ2-7; the D is unclear. TRBV23-1 is placed among ORFs of uncertain function. The CDR3 sequence is 10 residues long. The germline V and J ends were trimmed by 7 bases and 4 bases, with 5 bases remaining between them.

V gene TRBV7-3 combines with J gene TRBJ2-5; TRBD2 aligns across 12 bases. Looked up from germline, CDR1 is SGHTA and CDR2 is FQGTGA. The CDR3 consists of 17 residues. The V and J ends lost 2 bases and 5 bases, in that order; junction bases with no gene match: 9. CDR3 sequence reads: CASSLEGRLAGVETQYF. CDR3 nucleotides: TGTGCCAGCAGCTTAGAAGGTCGACTAGCGGGAGTGGAGACCCAGTACTTC.

This chain links TRBV12-5 with TRBJ2-6; 12 bases map to TRBD2. The CDR3 runs 19 residues. J was trimmed by 8 bases and V by 0 bases; bases with no gene match: 11. The V gene's germline CDR1 is LGHNT and CDR2 FRNRAP. CDR3 protein: CASGLVILAGGIGTNVLTF. The CDR3 DNA sequence: TGTGCTAGTGGTTTGGTTATCCTAGCGGGAGGGATCGGGACCAACGTCCTGACTTTC.

The V call is TRBV7-9, the J call TRBJ2-7; TRBD1 matches at 10 bases. The CDR3 length is 15 residues. The V segment lost 1 base and the J segment 2 bases; nucleotides outside the gene matches: 2. The V gene's germline CDR1 is SEHNR and CDR2 FQNEAQ (reference sequence). The CDR3 reads CASSLGGTGAYEQYF. The CDR3 DNA reads as TGTGCCAGCAGCTTAGGCGGGACAGGGGCCTACGAGCAGTACTTC.

V is TRBV28 and J is TRBJ2-2; D might be TRBD1 (6 bases). Trimming left V 2 bases short and J 2 bases short, with 9 bases between. This CDR3 is built from 15 residues. Per the germline V gene, CDR1 is MDHEN and CDR2 is SYDVKM. CDR3 sequence reads: CASSLRTANTGELFF. CDR3 in DNA: TGTGCCAGCAGTTTAAGGACAGCTAACACCGGGGAGCTGTTTTTT. The variable domain in full, with the rest retrieved from reference TRBV28 and TRBJ2-2, is DVKVTQSSRYLVKRTGEKVFLECVQDMDHENMFWYRQDPGLGLRLIYFSYDVKMKEKGDIPEGYSVSREKKERFSLILESASTNQTSMYLCASSLRTANTGELFFGEGSRLTVL.

The rearrangement uses TRBV20-1 and TRBJ2-7; TRBD2 matches at 10 bases. This CDR3 has 14 amino acids. The J segment lost 4 bases and the V segment lost 3 bases, leaving 6 bases of the junction unmatched. Germline V lookup: CDR1 DFQATT, CDR2 SNEGSKA (reference sequence). The CDR3 protein is CSASRAGGLYEQYF. DNA of the CDR3: TGCAGTGCTAGTAGAGCGGGGGGGCTGTACGAGCAGTACTTC.

The genes are TRBV29-1 and TRBJ2-5; perhaps TRBD1 as D (5 bases). The germline CDR1 and CDR2 sequences are SQVTM and ANQGSEA. The CDR3 runs 13 residues. The V end lost 3 bases, the J end lost 3 bases, and 11 bases lay between the germline ends. CDR3 in amino acids: CSVDRGRKETQYF. The CDR3 DNA reads TGCAGCGTTGATAGGGGCAGGAAAGAGACCCAGTACTTC.

The V and J genes are TRBV14 and TRBJ1-2, with TRBD1 identical over 7 bases. After removal of 4 bases from V and 2 bases from J, the junction contained 1 base not matched to a gene. This CDR3 spans 13 amino acids. Germline lookup yields CDR1 SGHDN and CDR2 FVKESK. In nucleotides, the CDR3 is TGTGCCAGCAGCCCGGGACAGAACTATGGCTACACCTTC. This translates into CASSPGQNYGYTF. Full variable domain (rest looked up from reference TRBV14 and TRBJ1-2): EAGVTQFPSHSVIEKGQTVTLRCDPISGHDNLYWYRRVMGKEIKFLLHFVKESKQDESGMPNNRFLAERTGGTYSTLKVQPAELEDSGVYFCASSPGQNYGYTFGSGTRLTVV.

This chain connects TRBV30 to TRBJ2-5; D remains ambiguous. The CDR3 runs to 14 residues. Trimming took 0 bases from V and 2 from J, leaving 10 bases between them. The germline gives CDR1 GTSNPN, CDR2 SVGIG (reference sequence). The CDR3 coding sequence is TGTGCCTGGAGTGTATGGAGCACGCAAGAGACCCAGTACTTC. It translates to CAWSVWSTQETQYF.

This chain joins TRBV5-8 and TRBJ1-4; 10 positions agree with TRBD1. With V trimmed by 4 bases and J by 7 bases, 7 bases remained unmatched. CDR3 size: 15 residues. Germline lookup yields CDR1 SGHTS and CDR2 YDEGEE. Here the CDR3 reads CASSLDRGRAEKLFF. The CDR3 DNA follows: TGTGCCAGCAGCCTAGACAGGGGGCGCGCTGAAAAACTGTTTTTT.

The rearrangement joins TRBV19 to TRBJ1-4; 8 bases are shared with TRBD1. The CDR3 is 13 amino acids. CDR1 is LNHDA and CDR2 is SQIVND in the germline V gene (reference sequence). With V trimmed by 5 bases and J by 8 bases, 4 bases remained unmatched. CDR3 nucleotide sequence: TGTGCCAGTAGTGGACAGGGATGGGAAAAACTGTTTTTT. This encodes CASSGQGWEKLFF.

The chain couples TRBV25-1 to TRBJ2-4, with 9 bases lining up with TRBD1. Trimming at V came to 4 bases and at J to 3 bases, leaving 7 bases not matched to a gene. This CDR3 contains 16 residues. Germline assignment: CDR1 MGHDK and CDR2 SYGVNS. The CDR3 DNA reads as TGTGCCAGCAGTGGGGGACAGGGTGACGGCAAAAACATTCAGTACTTC. This translates into CASSGGQGDGKNIQYF.

The chain uses TRBV5-4 and TRBJ2-7; no reliable D call. CDR3 size: 14 residues. The V gene's germline CDR1 is SGHNT and CDR2 YYREEE (reference sequence). V lost 0 bases, J lost 0 bases, and 7 bases lay in between. CDR3 protein: CASSLADGSYEQYF. In DNA form, the CDR3 reads TGTGCCAGCAGCTTGGCGGACGGCTCCTACGAGCAGTACTTC.

V is TRBV7-9 and J is TRBJ1-2, with TRBD1 matching over 7 bases. The CDR3 covers 12 residues. Trimming removed 5 bases from V and 7 bases from J; junction bases left unmatched: 4. Germline CDR1 reads SEHNR; CDR2 reads FQNEAQ (reference sequence). The CDR3, as DNA: TGTGCCAGCAGCCCGACAGGGTCTGGCTACACCTTC. It is translated as CASSPTGSGYTF.

The chain uses TRBV4-3 and TRBJ1-4; D may be TRBD1 (6 bases). In germline, CDR1 is LGHNA, CDR2 YSLEER. Deletions cut 1 base from V and 6 bases from J, with 9 bases between. This CDR3 spans 14 amino acids. CDR3 nucleotide sequence: TGCGCCAGCAGCCAAGGGACAGAGTATGAAAAACTGTTTTTT. It specifies CASSQGTEYEKLFF.

The chain couples TRBV12-3 or TRBV12-4 to TRBJ1-2; D unclear. Trimming removed 3 bases at V and 5 bases at J, with 7 bases between. The CDR3 runs 12 residues. Here the CDR3 DNA reads TGTGCCAGCAGTTTTTCCGGGTATGGCTACACCTTC. Translation: CASSFSGYGYTF.

This clone has just one count. The V gene is TRBV12-3 or TRBV12-4, the J gene TRBJ1-1; weak D call: TRBD1 (5 bases). The CDR3 loop spans 13 amino acids. Trimming removed 6 bases at V and 1 base at J, with 9 bases between. For the CDR3, the DNA is TGTGCCAGCAGGGGGACGCGGAACACTGAAGCTTTCTTT. Its translation is CASRGTRNTEAFF.

This rearrangement joins TRBV7-2 to TRBJ1-3, with D hard to call. CDR3 length: 14 residues. Germline V gene data show CDR1 as SGHTA and CDR2 as FQGNSA. V was clipped by 5 bases and J by 1 base, with 9 bases between them. CDR3 amino acids: CASSPAVSGNTIYF. The CDR3 bases are TGTGCCAGCAGCCCGGCCGTTTCTGGAAACACCATATATTTT.